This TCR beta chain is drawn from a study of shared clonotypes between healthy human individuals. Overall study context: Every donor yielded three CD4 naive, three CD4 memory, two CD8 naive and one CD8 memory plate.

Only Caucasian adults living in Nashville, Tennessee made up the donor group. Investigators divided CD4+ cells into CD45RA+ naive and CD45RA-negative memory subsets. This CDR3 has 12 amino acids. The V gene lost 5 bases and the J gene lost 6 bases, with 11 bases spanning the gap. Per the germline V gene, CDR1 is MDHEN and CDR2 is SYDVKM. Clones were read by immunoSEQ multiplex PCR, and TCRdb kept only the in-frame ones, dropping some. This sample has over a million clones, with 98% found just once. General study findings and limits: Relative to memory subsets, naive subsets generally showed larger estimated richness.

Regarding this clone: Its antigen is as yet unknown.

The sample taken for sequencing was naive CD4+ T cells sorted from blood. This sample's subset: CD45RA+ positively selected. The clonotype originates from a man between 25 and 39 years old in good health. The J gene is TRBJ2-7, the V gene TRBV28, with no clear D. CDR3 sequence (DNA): TGTGCCAGCAGTCTGCTGACTCTCGAGCAGTACTTC. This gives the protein CASSLLTLEQYF.